These 23 T cell receptor beta chains came from one sample sequenced in a study of blood T cell repertoires in COVID-19. Sequencing was performed with immunoSEQ multiplex PCR; in TCRdb, only in-frame clones are kept and a portion is missing. The repertoire includes more than 250,000 clones, about 87% of them detected once, and 1.6% sits in the top ten. Input material: peripheral blood. Receptors were obtained from a woman aged 25-40 years with COVID-19, enrolled during active disease.

V gene TRBV30 combines with J gene TRBJ1-2; 8 bases are shared with TRBD1. CDR3 length: 14 amino acids. CDR1 is GTSNPN and CDR2 is SVGIG in the germline V gene (reference sequence). V trimming: 2 bases; J trimming: 8 bases; junction bases outside the gene matches: 10. The DNA for the CDR3 is TGTGCCTGGAGTACTTCGACAGGGGCCGGCGGCTACACCTTC. This gives the protein CAWSTSTGAGGYTF.

The chain couples TRBV7-9 to TRBJ1-3; TRBD1 matches at 8 bases. V trimming: 1 base; J trimming: 3 bases; junction bases outside the gene matches: 2. The CDR3 sequence is 15 residues long. Germline assignment: CDR1 SEHNR and CDR2 FQNEAQ (reference sequence). The CDR3 reads CASSLGRGHGNTIYF. The CDR3 coding sequence is TGTGCCAGCAGCTTAGGCAGGGGGCATGGAAACACCATATATTTT.

The chain is built from TRBV29-1 and TRBJ2-3; 8 bases are a match to TRBD1. Germline V gene sequence: CDR1 SQVTM, CDR2 ANQGSEA. This CDR3 spans 13 amino acids. The J segment lost 2 bases and the V segment lost 6 bases, leaving 4 bases of the junction unmatched. The DNA for the CDR3 is TGCAGCGTGGGGACAGGATACACAGATACGCAGTATTTT. Protein: CSVGTGYTDTQYF.

The chain links TRBV19 to TRBJ1-6, with D perhaps TRBD1 (5 bases). Trimming removed 3 bases at V and 4 bases at J, with 7 bases between. The CDR3 consists of 14 residues. Germline V lookup: CDR1 LNHDA, CDR2 SQIVND (reference sequence). CDR3 sequence reads: CASSIGGYNSPLHF. CDR3 nucleotide sequence: TGTGCCAGTAGTATTGGGGGGTATAATTCACCCCTCCACTTT.

V is TRBV7-2 and J is TRBJ1-4; 8 bases are shared with TRBD1. V lost 4 bases, J lost 8 bases, and 9 bases stayed unmatched. The CDR3 runs to 15 residues. Germline CDR1 reads SGHTA; CDR2 reads FQGNSA. CDR3 coding DNA: TGTGCCAGCAGCTCCCCAGGGGGCGCGGGAGAAAAACTGTTTTTT. Amino acids: CASSSPGGAGEKLFF.

The rearrangement joins TRBV5-4 to TRBJ1-6, with TRBD1 matching 9 bases. The ends lost 4 bases at V and 9 bases at J; junction bases unmatched: 8. The CDR3 length is 15 residues. Germline V gene sequence: CDR1 SGHNT, CDR2 YYREEE (reference sequence). CDR3 nucleotide sequence: TGTGCCAGCAGCCTCACCACAGGGGGCTCTTCACCCCTCCACTTT. Encoded protein: CASSLTTGGSSPLHF.

The rearrangement links TRBV4-1 to TRBJ2-3; 8 bases align to TRBD2. From germline, CDR1 is MGHRA and CDR2 YSYEKL. V lost 4 bases to trimming and J lost 3 bases; unmatched junction nucleotides: 9. The CDR3 totals 16 residues. CDR3 in amino acids: CASSRFPGLGTDTQYF. The CDR3 DNA reads as TGCGCCAGCAGCCGTTTTCCGGGACTAGGTACAGATACGCAGTATTTT.

The CDR3 DNA sequence: TGTGCCAGCTCACCTTCACGGGAGACCCAGTACTTC. It encodes CASSPSRETQYF. The chain couples TRBV18 to TRBJ2-5; no reliable D call. The CDR3 has 12 amino acids. The germline gives CDR1 KGHSH, CDR2 LQKENI. Trimming pared 3 bases from V and 5 bases from J, leaving 7 bases between.

V is TRBV27 and J is TRBJ1-5; D is uncertain. Germline CDR1 MNHEY, CDR2 SMNVEV (reference sequence). The V and J ends lost 3 bases and 7 bases respectively, with 19 bases between them. The CDR3 has 16 amino acids. The CDR3 DNA reads as TGTGCCAGCAGTTTGTCGGGTTCCCTACCGGTGCAGCCCCAGCATTTT. Protein: CASSLSGSLPVQPQHF.

This clone was detected only once. The gene calls are TRBV27 and TRBJ1-5; D gene unclear. Trimming stripped 0 bases from V and 2 bases from J, with 8 bases between. CDR1 and CDR2 (germline): MNHEY, SMNVEV (reference sequence). This CDR3 region has 15 residues. CDR3 in amino acids: CASSLSSVGNQPQHF. The DNA of the CDR3 is TGTGCCAGCAGTTTATCGTCGGTTGGCAATCAGCCCCAGCATTTT.

The chain links TRBV5-4 to TRBJ2-3; 8 positions match TRBD2. From germline, CDR1 is SGHNT and CDR2 YYREEE (reference sequence). CDR3 length: 16 amino acids. Trimming cost V 3 bases and J 1 base; bases outside gene matches: 7. The CDR3 is CASSSQLAGRTDTQYF. CDR3 DNA: TGTGCCAGCAGCTCCCAATTAGCGGGGCGCACAGATACGCAGTATTTT.

J is TRBJ1-1 and V is TRBV2; possible D gene TRBD1, 5 bases. The CDR3 length is 13 residues. V lost 6 bases and J lost 4, with 12 bases in between. Looked up from germline, CDR1 is SNHLY and CDR2 is FYNNEI. The CDR3 reads CASRAPGSTEAFF. DNA of the CDR3: TGTGCCAGCAGAGCCCCAGGGTCCACTGAAGCTTTCTTT.

The chain has TRBV13 and TRBJ1-1, with D perhaps TRBD1 (5 bases). The V end was cut by 2 bases, the J end by 1 base, with 17 bases between. Germline V gene data show CDR1 as PRHDT and CDR2 as FYEKMQ (reference sequence). This CDR3 has 17 amino acids. The CDR3 sequence: CASSLNGGAQRNTEAFF. CDR3 DNA: TGTGCCAGCAGCTTAAACGGGGGTGCTCAACGGAACACTGAAGCTTTCTTT. Drawing the rest from reference TRBV13 and TRBJ1-1, the complete variable domain is AAGVIQSPRHLIKEKRETATLKCYPIPRHDTVYWYQQGPGQDPQFLISFYEKMQSDKGSIPDRFSAQQFSDYHSELNMSSLELGDSALYFCASSLNGGAQRNTEAFFGQGTRLTVV.

This chain links TRBV7-3 with TRBJ2-1, with D possibly being TRBD1 (6 bases). Germline CDR1 and CDR2: SGHTA and FQGTGA. The CDR3 is 13 residues long. V was pared by 1 base and J by 8 bases, with 9 bases between. The CDR3 region has the DNA TGTGCCAGCAGCTTAAGTTCAGGGGATGAGCAGTTCTTC. Residues: CASSLSSGDEQFF. The full variable domain, completed using reference TRBV7-3 and TRBJ2-1, is GAGVSQTPSNKVTEKGKYVELRCDPISGHTALYWYRQSLGQGPEFLIYFQGTGAADDSGLPNDRFFAVRPEGSVSTLKIQRTERGDSAVYLCASSLSSGDEQFFGPGTRLTVL.

The chain is built from TRBV7-2 and TRBJ2-7; 8 positions match TRBD2. The CDR3 spans 16 residues. Per germline, CDR1 SGHTA and CDR2 FQGNSA. The J segment lost 5 bases and the V segment lost 5 bases, leaving 14 bases of the junction unmatched. The DNA of the CDR3 is TGTGCCAGCAGCCCCCCTTCTTCGGGGGGGAGTAACGAGCAGTACTTC. It yields the protein CASSPPSSGGSNEQYF.

The rearrangement links TRBV28 to TRBJ2-7; TRBD2 matches at 7 bases. CDR1 is MDHEN, CDR2 SYDVKM, per germline. Losses at the gene ends were 5 bases for V and 2 bases for J; bases not matched to a gene: 6. This CDR3 has 14 residues. The CDR3 loop reads CASSLSGRAYEQYF. CDR3 coding DNA: TGTGCCAGCAGTCTTTCAGGGAGGGCCTACGAGCAGTACTTC.

V and J are TRBV2 and TRBJ2-3, with a tentative D call TRBD1 (6 bases). V lost 7 bases to trimming and J lost 0 bases, with 11 bases between them. Germline V lookup: CDR1 SNHLY, CDR2 FYNNEI. The CDR3 loop spans 14 amino acids. For the CDR3, the DNA is TGTGCCAGCATAGAGGGGGAAAGCACAGATACGCAGTATTTT. Protein sequence: CASIEGESTDTQYF.

The chain uses TRBV2 and TRBJ1-3; maybe TRBD1 (6 bases). This CDR3 comprises 15 residues. Trimming pared 6 bases from V and 0 bases from J, leaving 12 bases between. Per germline, CDR1 SNHLY and CDR2 FYNNEI. CDR3 sequence (DNA): TGTGCCAGCAGATCCCAGGGGAGCTCTGGAAACACCATATATTTT. Protein: CASRSQGSSGNTIYF.

The rearrangement joins TRBV7-3 to TRBJ2-1, with 13 bases lining up with TRBD2. After removal of 5 bases from V and 3 bases from J, the junction contained 10 bases not matched to a gene. The CDR3 runs 18 residues. Germline V lookup: CDR1 SGHTA, CDR2 FQGTGA. In DNA form, the CDR3 reads TGTGCCAGCAGCGTAGGACTAGCGGGGGCCACCCGCTACAATGAGCAGTTCTTC. Amino acids: CASSVGLAGATRYNEQFF.

The rearrangement links TRBV18 to TRBJ1-3, with a possible D match to TRBD1 (6 bases). CDR1 is KGHSH, CDR2 LQKENI, per germline. V lost 3 bases, J lost 14 bases, and 29 bases lay in between. The CDR3 covers 17 residues. CDR3 protein: CASSPSRGALQIRPLYF. The DNA for the CDR3 is TGTGCCAGCTCACCTTCCAGGGGAGCCCTACAAATTCGACCATTATATTTT.

The chain carries TRBV5-6 and TRBJ1-2, with D perhaps matching TRBD1 (5 bases). Germline CDR1 and CDR2: SGHDT and YYEEEE. V was pared by 4 bases and J by 3 bases, with 16 bases between. The CDR3 has 15 residues. CDR3 nucleotides: TGTGCCAGCAGCGCTGTAAGGGAAGGGGACTATGGCTACACCTTC. Its protein is CASSAVREGDYGYTF.

Concerning this clone itself: Sequence at one end of the junction differs from germline and may be a read error. The rearrangement uses TRBV4-2 and TRBJ1-2, with 9 nucleotides matching TRBD1. This CDR3 is built from 15 residues. Germline V gene sequence: CDR1 LGHNA, CDR2 YNFKEQ. The CDR3, as DNA: TGTGCCAGCAGCGAAGAGGGGACAGGGAGCTATGGCTACACCTTC. This encodes CASSEEGTGSYGYTF.

The CDR3 sequence: CASSLVGTGVNQPQHF. The CDR3 coding sequence is TGTGCCAGCAGCTTAGTGGGGACAGGGGTCAATCAGCCCCAGCATTTT. The chain couples TRBV7-2 to TRBJ1-5; 10 nucleotides align to TRBD1. There are 16 residues in the CDR3. Germline assignment: CDR1 SGHTA and CDR2 FQGNSA. J lost 3 bases, V lost 1 base, and 3 bases had no gene match.